The 26 T cell receptor delta chains given below trace back to one sample, sequenced in a study of γδ T cells in repeated Plasmodium falciparum infection. Gammadelta T cells were flow-sorted from PBMC into Vgamma9/Vdelta2+ and Vdelta2-negative populations for bulk analysis. With CATT, TCRdb re-called clones from the multiplex PCR reads. The data show about 57,000 delta-chain clones, over 1.5% seen once. Material: gamma-delta T cells from blood. The source is a pool of human donors (malaria-infected and uninfected, not separated).

This clone came up many times. The protein given by TCRdb reflects a much larger clone and differs at residue 20 from this DNA's translation, likely from a read error; the protein shown is the DNA's translation. V is TRDV1 and J is TRDJ1, with 10 bases fitting TRDD3. TCRdb gives no J gene; it was assigned here by matching the DNA to germline. Germline V gene lookup returns CDR1 TSWWSYY and CDR2 QGS. J lost 0 bases, V lost 0 bases, and 37 bases had no gene match. This CDR3 region has 28 residues. The CDR3 coding sequence is TGTGCTCTTGGGGAACTTCTGCGTAAAGGCCTTCCAATGGGGGAATACTGGGGGATCTGTCTGTACACCGATAAACTCATCTTT. Encoded protein: CALGELLRKGLPMGEYWGICLYTDKLIF.

This clone appeared a few times. This likely stems from a read error, as it lies one base from a far larger clone. The same CDR3 also results from other DNA sequences found in this sample. The CDR3 sequence: CACDPITPEGSSPGPLNKLIF. Written as DNA, the CDR3 is TGTGCCTGTGACCCAATAACACCTGAGGGTTCGAGCCCGGGGCCTCTTAATAAACTCATCTTT. The chain carries TRDV2 and TRDJ1, with D unresolved. The CDR3 covers 21 residues. The germline gives CDR1 GEAIGNYY, CDR2 EKD. Trimming took off 3 bases at V and 6 bases at J, with 37 bases between the two ends.

This clone was counted ten times or more. The amino acid sequence in TCRdb belongs to a much larger clone and departs from this DNA's translation at residue 19, likely a sequencing read error; the sequence shown is translated from the DNA. No J gene call was made, and the V gene is TRDV1; the table's D call of TRDD3 was not tested on the DNA. CDR1 and CDR2 (germline): TSWWSYY, QGS. This CDR3 has 25 amino acids. The CDR3 coding sequence is TGTGCTCTTGGGGACTTAAGGCCCATTCCTACGAGAATGGGGAGGGCTTATAACCCCACCGATAAGCTCATCTTT. Translating gives CALGDLRPIPTRMGRAYNPTDKLIF.

This clone was recorded at least ten times. Since a far larger clone is one base different, this is likely a read error. Other DNA sequences of this sample code for an identical CDR3. J is TRDJ1 and V is TRDV1, with D perhaps matching TRDD3 (6 bases). The germline V and J ends were trimmed by 1 base and 10 bases, with 37 bases remaining between them. This CDR3 contains 21 residues. Germline V gene sequence: CDR1 TSWWSYY, CDR2 QGS. CDR3 coding DNA: TGTGCTCTTGGGGAACGAGAGCGCCTACATTCGAACGGGGGGGAGCTGCCCGGACTCATCTTT. This codes for CALGERERLHSNGGELPGLIF.

This clone was observed a few times. One base separates it from a far larger clone, so it is likely a read error. This sample also contains other DNA sequences that code for the same CDR3. This sequence joins TRDV1 and TRDJ1; 7 nucleotides line up with TRDD2. The V gene's germline CDR1 is TSWWSYY and CDR2 QGS. The trim removed 3 bases at V and 0 bases at J, leaving 16 bases unmatched. There are 19 residues in the CDR3. Here the CDR3 DNA reads TGTGCTCTTGGGGACCCCGTGCCTTCCTGCGGCGGGTACACCGATAAACTCATCTTT. As protein: CALGDPVPSCGGYTDKLIF.

This clone was found a few times. This likely traces to a read error, being one base from a far larger clone. Other DNA sequences within the sample encode an identical CDR3. The CDR3 nucleotides are TGCGCTCTTGGGGGACTAGACCCAGGCTGCTGGGGAGGGCCCGATAAACTCATCTTT. Its protein is CALGGLDPGCWGGPDKLIF. This chain joins TRDV1 and TRDJ1; 7 bases match TRDD3. TCRdb supplies no J gene; here it was assigned by aligning the nucleotide sequence to germline. The CDR3 length is 19 residues. Germline V gene data show CDR1 as TSWWSYY and CDR2 as QGS.

There are a few counts of this clone. The protein TCRdb gives is from a much larger clone and does not agree with this DNA's translation at residue 4, likely a read error; the protein shown here comes from the DNA. The gene calls are TRDV2 and TRDJ2, with a weak D call TRDD3 (6 bases). TCRdb is silent on the J gene; assignment here came from matching the DNA to germline. CDR3 length: 13 residues. Looked up from germline, CDR1 is GEAIGNYY and CDR2 is EKD. The CDR3: CACVTWGTAQLFF. DNA of the CDR3: TGTGCCTGTGTCACCTGGGGGACAGCACAACTCTTCTTT.

This clone was observed a few times. Only one base separates this from a far larger clonotype, so it likely reflects a read error. Other DNA sequences from this sample encode an identical CDR3 as well. The chain is built from TRDV1 and TRDJ1; a weak D match, TRDD3 (5 bases). This CDR3 spans 19 amino acids. The germline V gene encodes CDR1 TSWWSYY and CDR2 QGS. In DNA form, the CDR3 reads TGCGCTCTTGGGGAAACGTGGGGTCCCTCAGGGAAGTACACCGATAAACTCATCTTT. This codes for CALGETWGPSGKYTDKLIF.

Note on this clone: This is likely an artifact of a read error, given a far larger clone one base away. The identical CDR3 is also encoded by other nucleotide sequences in the sample. This rearrangement joins TRDV2 to TRDJ1, with 12 bases that match TRDD3. Matching the DNA to germline supplied the J gene, which TCRdb does not give. CDR3 size: 16 residues. Looked up from germline, CDR1 is GEAIGNYY and CDR2 is EKD. The J segment lost 8 bases and the V segment lost 7 bases, leaving 16 bases of the junction unmatched. The chain's CDR3 is CAWGFSYWGILDKLIF. The DNA of the CDR3 is TGTGCCTGGGGATTCTCGTACTGGGGGATACTCGACAAACTCATCTTT.

Ten or more counts support this clone. TCRdb attributes to this sequence the protein of a much larger clone, which differs from the DNA translation at residue 13; a read error is likely, and the protein displayed is translated from the DNA. Here the CDR3 reads CAWGFSYWGILDRLIF. The CDR3 nucleotides read TGTGCCTGGGGATTCTCGTACTGGGGGATACTCGATAGACTCATCTTT. V is TRDV2 and J is TRDJ1; 12 bases fit TRDD3. CDR3 length equals 16 residues. The V gene's germline CDR1 is GEAIGNYY and CDR2 EKD.

This clone was found many times. A far larger clone is off by one base, so a read error is likely. The identical CDR3 is also encoded by other nucleotide sequences in the sample. This chain links TRDV1 with TRDJ1; TRDD3 matches at 8 bases. The J segment lost 4 bases and the V segment lost 3 bases, leaving 25 bases of the junction unmatched. Germline loops: CDR1 TSWWSYY, CDR2 QGS. The CDR3 is made up of 21 amino acids. CDR3 in DNA: TGTGCTCTTGGGGAGTCACTGTCCTACGGGCCCCTCTGGGGGAGATTCGATAAACTCATCTTT. This gives the protein CALGESLSYGPLWGRFDKLIF.

A remark on this clone: TCRdb shows a much larger clone's protein in place of this DNA's translation, and the two differ at residue 18, likely through a read error; the protein shown is translated from the DNA. CDR3 residues: CALGELGFLLPRRFLGRSTDKLIF. CDR3 DNA: TGTGCTCTTGGGGAACTCGGTTTCTTACTTCCTAGACGATTCCTGGGGCGAAGCACCGATAAACTCATCTTT. This chain uses TRDV1 with TRDJ1; tentatively, D is TRDD2 (7 bases). TCRdb offers no J gene call, so here the DNA was matched to germline to obtain one. The CDR3 length is 24 residues. Between the trimmed V and J ends, which lost 0 bases and 1 base, there was a span of 36 bases. Germline-derived CDR1 and CDR2 are TSWWSYY and QGS.

This clone has a handful of counts. The mismatch at residue 8 between this DNA's translation and the TCRdb protein of a much larger clone likely reflects a read error; the protein shown is translated from the DNA. This rearrangement joins TRDV1 to TRDJ1; D call uncertain. Per the germline V gene, CDR1 is TSWWSYY and CDR2 is QGS. The ends were cut back, 0 bases at V and 0 bases at J, with 23 bases in the middle. The CDR3 length is 20 residues. Written as DNA, the CDR3 is TGTGCTCTTGGGGAACTGGTCCCTAGGCGGGGTGGCCCGTACACCGATAAACTCATCTTT. This encodes CALGELVPRRGGPYTDKLIF.

This clone appeared a few times. This DNA's translation and the protein TCRdb lists, from a much larger clone, do not match at residue 17, likely due to a read error; the protein shown is translated from the DNA. The chain employs TRDV1 and TRDJ1; TRDD3 agrees at 10 bases. CDR3 length: 18 amino acids. Germline V lookup: CDR1 TSWWSYY, CDR2 QGS. The CDR3 DNA follows: TGTGCTCTTGGGACCCACCTGGGGGATAAGTATAACACCGATAAACTCACCTTT. Its translation is CALGTHLGDKYNTDKLTF.

There are many counts of this clone. For this DNA, TCRdb reports the protein of a much larger clone, which diverges at residue 14, most likely from a read error; the protein presented here is translated directly from the DNA. This rearrangement joins TRDV2 to TRDJ1; the match to TRDD3 covers 12 bases. Here the J gene was assigned by germline matching of the DNA, as TCRdb has none. V lost 0 bases and J lost 5; bases outside the gene matches: 15. The V gene's germline CDR1 is GEAIGNYY and CDR2 EKD. The CDR3 consists of 19 residues. The CDR3 DNA reads as TGTGCCTGTGACACCGCGGGTGTACTGGGGGATACAGTAGGAGATAAACTCATCTTT. Translated: CACDTAGVLGDTVGDKLIF.

This clone was counted many times. The genes are TRDV3 and TRDJ1, with 7 bases identical to TRDD2. From germline, CDR1 is TVYSNPD and CDR2 GDNSRS (reference sequence). V shed 4 bases and J 2 bases; nucleotides not matched to a gene: 19. There are 17 residues in the CDR3. The CDR3 here is CASRLSYYLSTTDKLIF. The CDR3 coding sequence is TGTGCCTCCCGCCTTTCCTACTACCTATCGACGACCGATAAACTCATCTTT.

On this clone itself: The TCRdb record carries a much larger clone's protein, which differs from this DNA's translation at residue 12; a read error is the likely cause, and the protein listed here is the DNA translation. The gene calls are TRDV1 and TRDJ1; TRDD3 might be the D (6 bases). As TCRdb names no J gene, one was assigned here on the basis of a DNA match to germline. Trimming removed 3 bases from V and 0 bases from J, with 26 bases in between. The CDR3 runs to 20 residues. Germline V gene sequence: CDR1 TSWWSYY, CDR2 QGS. The CDR3 reads CALGDQFPAWGVHYTDKLIF. The CDR3 DNA reads TGTGCTCTTGGGGACCAGTTTCCTGCGTGGGGGGTACATTACACCGATAAACTCATCTTT.

Of note for this clone: A far larger clone is one nucleotide away, so this likely arose from a read error. Within the sample, other DNA sequences also encode this same CDR3. V usage is TRDV2 and J usage is TRDJ2, with TRDD3 identical over 13 bases. The CDR3 sequence is 28 residues long. Germline assignment: CDR1 GEAIGNYY and CDR2 EKD. CDR3 region: CACDSTSPPTGGSLGDTRIPALTAQLFF. The CDR3 coding sequence is TGTGCCTGTGACTCGACCTCGCCTCCTACGGGGGGATCACTGGGGGATACGCGTATCCCGGCTTTGACGGCACAACTCTTCTTT.

This clone was seen a few times. A far larger clone differs by one base, so this is likely a read error. Different DNA sequences within this sample yield the same CDR3. The chain is built from TRDV2 and TRDJ1; TRDD3 aligns across 7 bases. The germline V gene encodes CDR1 GEAIGNYY and CDR2 EKD. The junction had 12 bases not matched to a gene; V was cut back by 0 bases and J by 0 bases. The CDR3 has 18 amino acids. The CDR3 spells CACDTLGLLGTHTDKLIF. CDR3 coding DNA: TGTGCCTGTGACACCCTGGGTTTACTGGGGACACACACCGATAAACTCATCTTT.

About this clone itself: The amino acid sequence in TCRdb belongs to a much larger clone and departs from this DNA's translation at residue 3, likely a sequencing read error; the sequence shown is translated from the DNA. The CDR3 region has the DNA TGTGCCTATGACACCGTCGAAACAGGGGGGGATCTGTACACCGATAAACTCATCTTT. Protein product: CAYDTVETGGDLYTDKLIF. The V call is TRDV2, the J call TRDJ1; 7 bases are shared with TRDD3. Germline values: CDR1 GEAIGNYY, CDR2 EKD. The CDR3 covers 19 residues.

A remark on this clone: TCRdb shows a much larger clone's protein in place of this DNA's translation, and the two differ at residues 4 and 5, likely through a read error; the protein shown is translated from the DNA. The CDR3 sequence is CAIRGLRPSRTYWGSPRVNTDKLIF. The CDR3 DNA reads TGTGCTATTAGGGGCCTACGGCCTTCCCGAACCTACTGGGGGTCTCCCCGCGTGAACACCGATAAACTCATCTTT. This chain joins TRDV1 and TRDJ1; 8 positions match TRDD3. The CDR3 covers 25 residues. The ends lost 11 bases at V and 0 bases at J; junction bases unmatched: 41. CDR1 and CDR2 from the germline V gene are TSWWSYY and QGS.

This clone was detected many times. TCRdb pairs this DNA with a much larger clone's protein that differs at residue 22, likely a read error; the protein shown was translated from the DNA. The chain employs TRDV1 and TRDJ1; perhaps TRDD2 as D (6 bases). Germline CDR1 and CDR2: TSWWSYY and QGS. The CDR3 runs to 23 residues. The DNA for the CDR3 is TGTGCTCTTGGGGAACTAGGATTCTTCCTGCCCAGGTCTCGGGGACGATACACCGATAAACTCACCTTT. This encodes CALGELGFFLPRSRGRYTDKLTF.

This clone appeared many times. It differs at one base from a far larger clone, so likely a read error. At the DNA level, this CDR3 is encoded by other sequences in the same sample as well. The J gene was not called, though the V gene is TRDV1; the D segment call TRDD3 is taken from the table without a DNA check. This CDR3 is 22 amino acids long. The V gene's germline CDR1 is TSWWSYY and CDR2 QGS. CDR3: CALGEPRRRDTRTPFHSDKVIF. CDR3 coding DNA: TGTGCTCTCGGGGAACCTCGGAGAAGAGATACGCGGACACCATTCCACAGCGATAAAGTCATCTTT.

This clone was observed at least ten times. The mismatch at residue 15 between this DNA's translation and the TCRdb protein of a much larger clone likely reflects a read error; the protein shown is translated from the DNA. The rearrangement uses TRDV1 and TRDJ1; D not resolved. TCRdb offers no J gene call, so here the DNA was matched to germline to obtain one. The CDR3 extends over 19 amino acids. Germline lookup yields CDR1 TSWWSYY and CDR2 QGS. Trimming shortened V by 0 bases and J by 6 bases, and 26 bases separated the two germline ends. CDR3 loop: CALGELGFLRTPGMNKLIF. The CDR3, as DNA: TGTGCTCTTGGGGAACTAGGCTTTCTACGAACCCCTGGTATGAATAAACTCATCTTT.

This clone was detected only a few times. Translating this DNA gives a protein that differs at residue 3 from the TCRdb one, which belongs to a much larger clone; a read error is likely, and the protein shown is this translation. V usage is TRDV2 and J usage is TRDJ1; 7 bases fit TRDD3. Looked up from germline, CDR1 is GEAIGNYY and CDR2 is EKD. This CDR3 region has 18 residues. CDR3 sequence (DNA): TGTGCCCGTGACACCGCGGCCACTGGGGAACATTACACCGATAAACTCATCTTT. Translation: CARDTAATGEHYTDKLIF.

This clone was detected only a few times. TCRdb's protein for this DNA is that of a much larger clone and differs from the translation at residue 22, likely a read error; the protein shown is the DNA translation. The V gene is TRDV2, but the J gene lacks a call; the D call of TRDD3 is as the table states it, not checked on the DNA. The CDR3 spans 23 residues. In germline, CDR1 is GEAIGNYY, CDR2 EKD. The CDR3 region has the DNA TGTGCCTGTGACACCGTCCAAAATTTAGGAGTACTGGGGGATACGCGGGAACCCGATAAACTCACCTTT. Encoded protein: CACDTVQNLGVLGDTREPDKLTF.